This entry features one TCR beta chain sequence. Its specificity is not known. Together with thyroid ultrasound, orbital computed tomography, serum thyroxine and TRAb, clinical symptoms were used for diagnoses. The source of the sample is a study of T cells in Graves' hyperthyroidism and ophthalmopathy. As for the study in general: At the time of initial diagnosis and before any treatment, peripheral blood was collected.

Study results and caveats: Researchers report that a 13 V-J model separated ophthalmopathy from stable hyperthyroidism.

Template material for amplifying TCR beta CDR3 regions consisted of RNA transcripts. Using the HTBI primer set, a first-round RT-PCR was run on the TCR CDR3. TCRdb re-derived calls from the multiplex PCR reads in MiXCR, one entry per CDR3 protein. Of some 600,000 distinct CDR3 sequences in the sample, approximately 15% are singletons; the top ten hold roughly 5.7%. Unmatched junction bases numbered 9, after V lost 5 bases and J lost 7 bases. This CDR3 region has 15 residues. Germline-derived CDR1 and CDR2 are MNHEY and SMNVEV (reference sequence). The rearrangement joins TRBV27 to TRBJ1-5; 9 bases match TRBD1. The sample was blood. This TCR derives from a woman younger than 45 with Graves' hyperthyroidism that later progressed to Graves' ophthalmopathy. The CDR3: CASSAQQGAGQPQHF. The CDR3 bases are TGTGCCAGCAGTGCGCAACAGGGGGCGGGACAGCCCCAGCATTTT.